The present T cell receptor beta chain was sequenced within a study of CD8 T cells in Susac syndrome (dated by TCRdb to between 2017 and 2020). Study-level background: Whether CD8+ T cell activation and differentiation in Susac syndrome was antigen driven was tested using repertoire sequencing. The clonality of the CD8+ T cell repertoire was compared across about a dozen healthy donors, about 14 Susac syndrome patients and around 15 multiple sclerosis patients.

RNA was extracted using the RNeasy kit, and roughly 0.5 to 1 microgram was reverse transcribed with random hexamers. TCR beta CDR3 regions were amplified with the immunoSEQ multiplex PCR assay covering 54 Vbeta and 13 Jbeta segments. To correct PCR amplification bias, a synthetic template baseline was used for both primer optimization and computational correction. Per the original workflow: Only productive sequences were kept, with reads annotated to V, D and J genes according to IMGT and analyzed in immunoSEQ Analyzer. Clonality was calculated as one minus the Shannon entropy normalized by log2 of the number of productive unique sequences. For each patient and control, public and private clones were evaluated among the 100 most prevalent clones. Susac-specific clones were defined as absent from healthy and MS cohorts, around 970 published viral clones and other ImmuneACCESS disease sequences. TCRdb passed the public sequencing reads through fastp at Q25 and MiXCR, retaining productive beta sequences. Every distinct CDR3 protein forms one entry, paired with its most common genes and DNA. Here the V and J calls rest on TCRdb's processing, not on the authors' analysis. This sample holds approximately 26,000 distinct CDR3 sequences; 94% were observed only once. The ten largest clones represent more than 0.25% of the sample.

High-throughput TCR beta sequencing profiled peripheral blood CD8+ and CD4+ T cells from healthy donors, Susac syndrome patients and multiple sclerosis patients. Healthy donors were included as age- and sex-matched controls. Bulk CD8+ and CD4+ T cells were purified by magnetic negative isolation, whereas CD8+ TEMRA cells were enriched by FACS. Blood was collected in EDTA tubes and processed within 24 hours, with PBMCs isolated through density gradient centrifugation. PBMCs intended for TCR sequencing were cryopreserved in liquid nitrogen and were subsequently thawed in a 37 degrees C water bath. Purity of sorted or isolated CD4+, CD8+ and CD8+ TEMRA cells was at least 90%. Overall results and qualifications from the work: The number of individuals in the TCR sequencing and HLA analysis was recognized as being relatively small.

This clonotype has more than one count but fewer than ten. The antigen it binds to is not known. No base qualities exist here, and no much larger clone lies one base off it. The material sequenced was CD8+ T cells from PBMCs. The sequence derives from a human donor in good health.

DNA sequence: TGTGCCAGCAGTCTGGGGACAGTCAATCAGCCCCAGCATTTT. Its protein is CASSLGTVNQPQHF. The chain couples TRBV6-1 to TRBJ1-5, with 7 central nucleotides matching TRBD1. CDR1 and CDR2 were assigned from the germline V gene as MNHNS and SASEGT. Germline trimming: 5 bases from V, 3 bases from J; junction bases outside gene matches: 4. From its cysteine to its phenylalanine, the CDR3 spans 14 amino acids. The read is trimmed to its CDR3 DNA, 42 bases read in frame from base 1.